This T cell receptor (beta chain) was identified in a study of cytomegalovirus exposure and HLA in healthy donors. Study results and limitations: The productive fraction for most TCR beta V segments was about 90% or about 30% in an earlier analysis. A few of the chains that were CMV-associated were confirmed in vitro to be specific for CMV antigens. Indistinguishable V segments, including TRBV6-2 and TRBV6-3, were excluded.

The CDR3 covers 17 residues. Trimming pared 2 bases from V and 0 bases from J, leaving 11 bases between. It was with 60 Vbeta and 13 Jbeta primers that the PCR ran. The method was immunoSEQ multiplex PCR; TCRdb's version includes in-frame clones alone and lacks a portion of them. In the table there are about 63,000 clones, roughly 67% of which are singletons. Note on this clone: What it recognizes is unknown.

This clonotype originated in a man between 45 and 60 years old in good health and CMV-seronegative. Sequencing used PBMCs. The rearrangement joins TRBV23-1 to TRBJ2-6, with D unresolved. TRBV23-1 is known as an ORF, though its function is uncertain. CDR3: CASSQAPEASGANVLTF. CDR3 in DNA: TGCGCCAGCAGTCAAGCCCCCGAGGCCTCTGGGGCCAACGTCCTGACTTTC.